These T cell receptor beta chains were read from a single sample in a study of T cell repertoires in cytomegalovirus infection. Antigen specificity for these receptors is unknown. TCRdb reprocessed the reads via MiXCR and lists one record per CDR3 protein. This table holds under 500,000 distinct CDR3 sequences, approximately 46% found once. Specimen: cultured PBMCs, collected from culture after CMV antigen stimulation. These receptors came from a human donor in good health (CMV status not recorded). Some clones in this sample may be carry-over from other donors' samples. Each CDR3 is given with its conserved first and last residue. The D gene is left open where the match is weak. Clone size is not always given. Where it is, it says once, few, many or a class for expanded clones.

cdr3_length j_call clone_size v_call d_call cdr3_nt cdr3_aa
13 TRBJ2-2 many TRBV7-2 . TGTGCCAGCAGCGGACTCAACACCGGGGAGCTGTTTTTT CASSGLNTGELFF
16 TRBJ2-7 . TRBV7-9 TRBD2 TGTGCCAGCAGCTCGGGGACTAGCGGGAAGTTGGACGAGCAGTACTTC CASSSGTSGKLDEQYF
15 TRBJ2-1 few TRBV6-2/TRBV6-3 TRBD1 TGTGCCAGCAGAAGACAGGGGAGCTCCTACAATGAGCAGTTCTTC CASRRQGSSYNEQFF
12 TRBJ2-7 . TRBV19 TRBD1 TGTGCCAGTCGGGACAGGGCCGGCGAGCAGTACTTC CASRDRAGEQYF
15 TRBJ2-7 . TRBV6-1 . TGTGCCAGCAGTGAACGAAGGCTGTGGCTCTACGAGCAGTACTTC CASSERRLWLYEQYF
13 TRBJ1-6 . TRBV18 TRBD1 TGTGCCAGCTCCGGGACAGTGGATTCACCCCTCCACTTT CASSGTVDSPLHF
14 TRBJ1-4 once TRBV18 . TGTGCCAGCTCACCCGGTGCAACTAATGAAAAACTGTTTTTT CASSPGATNEKLFF
20 TRBJ2-2 . TRBV11-2 TRBD1 TGTGCCAGCAGCTTAGAGTATGGTAGGGCCAGGGGGCGAAGGACCGGGGAGCTGTTTTTT CASSLEYGRARGRRTGELFF
13 TRBJ2-2 few TRBV7-2 . TGTGCCAGCAGCCGACTAGGAACCGGGGAGCTGTTTTTT CASSRLGTGELFF
14 TRBJ2-3 few TRBV12-3/TRBV12-4 . TGTGCCAGCACCCCGGGTAGCAGGACAGATACGCAGTATTTT CASTPGSRTDTQYF
13 TRBJ2-3 once TRBV6-1 . TGTGCCAGCAGTTACGTGCGCACAGATACGCAGTATTTT CASSYVRTDTQYF
14 TRBJ1-1 . TRBV7-2 TRBD1 TGTGCCAGCAGCCACGGACAGGGTAACACTGAAGCTTTCTTT CASSHGQGNTEAFF
17 TRBJ1-6 . TRBV7-2 . TGTGCCAGCAGCTTTGGGGGCCCCAGGGGACTTAATTCACCCCTCCACTTT CASSFGGPRGLNSPLHF
16 TRBJ1-1 few TRBV27 . TGTGCCAGCAGTCCCCGGGGAGGGGCGATGAACACTGAAGCTTTCTTT CASSPRGGAMNTEAFF
14 TRBJ2-3 . TRBV3-1 . TGTGCCAGCAGCCAAGAGAGAGGTGCAGATACGCAGTATTTT CASSQERGADTQYF
15 TRBJ2-7 . TRBV7-2 TRBD2 TGTGCCAGCAGCTCCCAGCGGGGGGGGTCCTACGAGCAGTACTTC CASSSQRGGSYEQYF
16 TRBJ1-1 few TRBV10-3 . TGTGCCATCAGTGAGTCGGCAGGCAGGGCGAACACTGAAGCTTTCTTT CAISESAGRANTEAFF
14 TRBJ1-2 few TRBV7-6 . . CASSLLVGVGAHTF
15 TRBJ1-6 . TRBV2 . TGTGCCAGCAGAGCCACCGGTTCGGAGAATTCACCCCTCCACTTT CASRATGSENSPLHF
15 TRBJ2-5 . TRBV7-9 . TGTGCCAGCAGCCACGGACAGAACATCCAAGAGACCCAGTACTTC CASSHGQNIQETQYF
13 TRBJ2-7 . TRBV7-2 . TGTGCCAGCAGCTGGGGGGGGGGGCGCGAGCAGTACTTC CASSWGGGREQYF
15 TRBJ2-2 . TRBV7-9 . TGTGCCAGCAGCCCCGGGGGCGGGAGCACCGGGGAGCTGTTTTTT CASSPGGGSTGELFF
14 TRBJ1-1 many TRBV6-1 . TGTGCCAGCAACCTAGACAGCGTGAACACTGAAGCTTTCTTT CASNLDSVNTEAFF
15 TRBJ2-1 . TRBV7-9 TRBD2 TGTGCCAGCAGACTCCCTAGCGGGCCATACAATGAGCAGTTCTTC CASRLPSGPYNEQFF
13 TRBJ2-5 few TRBV7-2 . TGTGCCAGCAGCTCCGGCAGGGAAGAGACCCAGTACTTC CASSSGREETQYF
13 TRBJ2-4 . TRBV6-1 . TGTGCCACCGAGCTACGAACCAAAAACATTCAGTACTTC CATELRTKNIQYF
18 TRBJ2-2 . TRBV6-2/TRBV6-3 TRBD2 TGTGCCAGCAGTATCCCTCGCGGTACTAGCGGGACCACCGGGGAGCTGTTTTTT CASSIPRGTSGTTGELFF
14 TRBJ1-2 few TRBV7-2 TRBD1 TGTGCCAGCAGCTCCCTTGACAGGGCCCATGGCTACACCTTC CASSSLDRAHGYTF
12 TRBJ2-3 . TRBV7-1 TRBD1 TGTGCCAGCGACAGGGCCACAGATACGCAGTATTTT CASDRATDTQYF